Shown below are 3 T cell receptor beta chains from a single sample sequenced in a study of siplizumab effects on memory and regulatory T cells. The data were produced by immunoSEQ multiplex PCR, yet TCRdb's version contains in-frame clones alone and is incomplete. The table includes roughly 93,000 clones, about 93% detected once. The material sequenced was non-Treg CD4+ T cells sorted from blood. The receptors stem from a human donor in good health.

This sequence joins TRBV28 and TRBJ2-4; the D gene is possibly TRBD2 (6 bases). Germline V gene data show CDR1 as MDHEN and CDR2 as SYDVKM. The CDR3 is made up of 13 amino acids. V lost 4 bases to trimming and J lost 7 bases, with 11 bases between them. Here the CDR3 reads CASSYEEGNIQYF. The CDR3 DNA reads as TGTGCCAGCAGTTACGAGGAGGGCAACATTCAGTACTTC.

The chain uses TRBV5-1 and TRBJ1-2, with D tentatively TRBD1 (6 bases). CDR1 SGHRS and CDR2 YFSETQ come from the germline V gene. The V and J ends lost 6 bases and 12 bases respectively, with 24 bases between them. This CDR3 spans 14 amino acids. CDR3 region: CASNAAGGSGMNTF. Here the CDR3 DNA reads TGCGCCAGCAATGCCGCTGGGGGCTCTGGGATGAACACCTTC.

The chain carries TRBV7-2 and TRBJ1-1, with 9 bases that match TRBD1. CDR1 and CDR2 (germline): SGHTA, FQGNSA. The trim removed 5 bases at V and 1 base at J, leaving 5 bases unmatched. CDR3 length equals 15 residues. The DNA for the CDR3 is TGTGCCAGCAGCGTGGACAGGGGCTCGAACACTGAAGCTTTCTTT. This sequence encodes CASSVDRGSNTEAFF.